A single sample is the source of the 17 T cell receptor beta chains below, sequenced in a study of technical replicates of blood from several donors. Using immunoSEQ multiplex PCR, the repertoire was profiled, and TCRdb retains in-frame clones only, with some absent. In the table there are tens of thousands of clones, roughly nine tenths of which are singletons. Sequencing was done on a sample of PBMCs. These receptor sequences come from a human donor in good health. Some clones in this sample may be carry-over from other donors' samples.

The V and J genes are TRBV6-1 and TRBJ2-7; no definite D call. The V and J ends lost 1 base and 2 bases respectively, with 12 bases between them. The CDR3 runs 15 residues. From germline, CDR1 is MNHNS and CDR2 SASEGT. CDR3 residues: CASSEVGGRPYEQYF. CDR3 nucleotides: TGTGCCAGCAGTGAAGTTGGCGGCAGACCCTACGAGCAGTACTTC.

V usage is TRBV7-6 and J usage is TRBJ2-2; 7 positions match TRBD1. In germline, CDR1 is SGHVS, CDR2 FNYEAQ. CDR3 length: 16 amino acids. The ends lost 5 bases at V and 3 bases at J; junction bases unmatched: 9. In DNA, the CDR3 is TGTGCCAGCAGCCACTACAGGGGCCGGGACACCGGGGAGCTGTTTTTT. The encoded protein is CASSHYRGRDTGELFF.

The chain couples TRBV7-9 to TRBJ1-6, with D maybe TRBD1 (6 bases). The CDR3 has 16 amino acids. V lost 7 bases and J lost 9, with 22 bases in between. CDR1 and CDR2 (germline): SEHNR, FQNEAQ (reference sequence). The CDR3 sequence: CASTTFAAGEGSPLHF. The CDR3 DNA follows: TGTGCCAGCACCACCTTCGCCGCAGGGGAAGGTTCACCCCTCCACTTT. The variable domain in full, completed from reference TRBV7-9 and TRBJ1-6, reads DTGVSQNPRHKITKRGQNVTFRCDPISEHNRLYWYRQTLGQGPEFLTYFQNEAQLEKSRLLSDRFSAERPKGSFSTLEIQRTEQGDSAMYLCASTTFAAGEGSPLHFGNGTRLTVT.

The chain is built from TRBV5-4 and TRBJ2-2, with a possible D match to TRBD1 (6 bases). Trimming cost V 5 bases and J 3 bases, with 17 bases left between them. Looked up from germline, CDR1 is SGHNT and CDR2 is YYREEE (reference sequence). This CDR3 has 16 residues. CDR3 amino acids: CASRPPGQLDTGELFF. The CDR3 bases are TGTGCCAGCAGACCCCCGGGACAACTGGACACCGGGGAGCTGTTTTTT.

The chain employs TRBV7-3 and TRBJ2-1; 9 nucleotides align to TRBD2. This CDR3 contains 16 residues. Germline values: CDR1 SGHTA, CDR2 FQGTGA. V dropped 0 bases and J dropped 7; count of bases not matched to a gene: 7. CDR3 in DNA: TGTGCCAGCAGCTTAACTCGCGGGGGGGCCCTAAATGAGCAGTTCTTC. Protein product: CASSLTRGGALNEQFF.

This chain uses TRBV19 with TRBJ2-2; the match to TRBD2 covers 9 bases. The V and J ends lost 4 bases and 7 bases, in that order; junction bases with no gene match: 16. CDR1 is LNHDA, CDR2 SQIVND, per germline (reference sequence). The CDR3 has 18 residues. The CDR3 here is CASSTPSGRGGSSGELFF. Here the CDR3 DNA reads TGTGCCAGTAGTACCCCCTCCGGGCGGGGGGGCTCCAGCGGGGAGCTGTTTTTT.

The DNA of the CDR3 is TGCGCCAGCAGCCAAGGGACAGGGGGACGAGGAACTAATGAAAAACTGTTTTTT. It codes for CASSQGTGGRGTNEKLFF. The V call is TRBV4-1, the J call TRBJ1-4, with 10 nucleotides matching TRBD1. Germline CDR1 MGHRA, CDR2 YSYEKL. V lost 1 base and J lost 1; bases outside the gene matches: 6. The length of the CDR3 is 18 residues.

The gene calls are TRBV6-6 and TRBJ2-1; perhaps TRBD2 as D (5 bases). CDR1 and CDR2 (germline): MNHNY, SVGAGI (reference sequence). V was shortened by 5 bases and J by 9 bases, with 11 bases between the two germline ends. This CDR3 is built from 12 residues. For the CDR3, the DNA is TGTGCCAGCAGTGACTACAAACCTGAGCAGTTCTTC. Translated: CASSDYKPEQFF.

The V call is TRBV7-9, the J call TRBJ2-7; 8 nucleotides agree with TRBD1. CDR1 is SEHNR, CDR2 FQNEAQ, per germline (reference sequence). J lost 1 base, V lost 4 bases, and 9 bases had no gene match. This CDR3 has 16 amino acids. The chain's CDR3 is CASSSDRDRLSYEQYF. The CDR3 nucleotides read TGTGCCAGCAGCTCCGATAGGGACAGGTTGTCCTACGAGCAGTACTTC.

This chain uses TRBV5-4 with TRBJ2-2, with D possibly TRBD2 on 6 matching bases. This CDR3 contains 14 residues. Germline-derived CDR1 and CDR2 are SGHNT and YYREEE (reference sequence). V was trimmed by 2 bases and J by 5 bases, leaving 10 bases between them. The DNA for the CDR3 is TGTGCCAGCAGCTTAGCGACTAGTACCGGGGAGCTGTTTTTT. Amino acids: CASSLATSTGELFF.

The rearrangement links TRBV7-3 to TRBJ2-2; D not certain. The CDR3 totals 13 residues. Trimming pared 5 bases from V and 1 base from J, leaving 5 bases between. Germline assignment: CDR1 SGHTA and CDR2 FQGTGA. CDR3 region: CASSPENTGELFF. CDR3 in DNA: TGTGCCAGCAGCCCAGAGAACACCGGGGAGCTGTTTTTT. Together with reference TRBV7-3 and TRBJ2-2, the CDR3 gives the full variable domain: GAGVSQTPSNKVTEKGKYVELRCDPISGHTALYWYRQSLGQGPEFLIYFQGTGAADDSGLPNDRFFAVRPEGSVSTLKIQRTERGDSAVYLCASSPENTGELFFGEGSRLTVL.

J is TRBJ1-5 and V is TRBV6-5, with D uncertain. Germline CDR1 reads MNHEY; CDR2 reads SVGAGI. The germline V and J ends were trimmed by 2 bases and 5 bases, with 7 bases remaining between them. CDR3 length equals 13 residues. The CDR3, as DNA: TGTGCCAGCAGTTACAAGAGGGATCAGCCCCAGCATTTT. This sequence encodes CASSYKRDQPQHF.

The chain joins TRBV7-2 to TRBJ2-2; D is perhaps TRBD1 (6 bases). Trimming pared 9 bases from V and 6 bases from J, leaving 20 bases between. Germline CDR1 and CDR2: SGHTA and FQGNSA. This CDR3 has 15 amino acids. The CDR3 loop reads CASQGSGTIAGELFF. The CDR3 bases are TGTGCCAGTCAGGGGTCTGGGACAATCGCCGGGGAGCTGTTTTTT. The complete variable domain, with remaining parts taken from reference TRBV7-2 and TRBJ2-2, reads GAGVSQSPSNKVTEKGKDVELRCDPISGHTALYWYRQSLGQGLEFLIYFQGNSAPDKSGLPSDRFSAERTGGSVSTLTIQRTQQEDSAVYLCASQGSGTIAGELFFGEGSRLTVL.

V and J are TRBV20-1 and TRBJ2-7; no definite D call. Germline V gene data show CDR1 as DFQATT and CDR2 as SNEGSKA (reference sequence). V lost 4 bases and J 6 bases, leaving 10 bases between the germline ends. This CDR3 spans 11 amino acids. DNA of the CDR3: TGCAGTGCTACTAGATTGTTCGAGCAGTACTTC. Amino acids: CSATRLFEQYF.

This clone has just a few counts. The chain combines TRBV12-5 with TRBJ1-2, with D possibly TRBD1 on 5 matching bases. This CDR3 contains 14 residues. V was shortened by 0 bases and J by 2 bases, with 7 bases between the two germline ends. Per germline, CDR1 LGHNT and CDR2 FRNRAP. The DNA for the CDR3 is TGTGCTAGTGGTTTGGTTGGGGGGAACTATGGCTACACCTTC. Its translation is CASGLVGGNYGYTF.

CDR3 loop: CASSQATEAFF. CDR3 DNA sequence: TGTGCCAGCAGCCAAGCTACTGAAGCTTTCTTT. The chain couples TRBV14 to TRBJ1-1; D gene uncertain. CDR1 is SGHDN and CDR2 is FVKESK in the germline V gene. Trimming cost V 1 base and J 5 bases, with 2 bases left between them. This CDR3 has 11 residues.

The chain joins TRBV21-1 to TRBJ1-4; the D segment call TRBD1 is taken from the table without a DNA check. TRBV21-1 is listed as a pseudogene. The CDR3 extends over 14 amino acids. CDR3 in amino acids: CASSCSRVEEKLFF. The CDR3 region has the DNA TGTGCCAGCAGCTGTTCCAGGGTAGAGGAAAAACTGTTTTTT.